The present T cell receptor beta chain was sequenced within a study of cytomegalovirus exposure and HLA in healthy donors. Turning to the study itself: Within an early data release were about 80 million unique TCRs drawn from HLA-typed donors. Findings and limits, study-wide: For most TCR beta V segments, an earlier analysis put the productive rate at about 87% or about 30% of the time. Donors belonging to an Asian-associated ancestry cluster reportedly showed fewer N-insertions in productive TCRs than the approximately 680-donor mean, according to what a later analysis found.

In the PCR, 60 Vbeta and 13 Jbeta primers were used. Here immunoSEQ multiplex PCR was the method, and the copy in TCRdb shows in-frame clones only, minus some. The sample holds roughly 55,000 clones, approximately 80% seen once. The CDR3 spans 14 residues. Germline loops: CDR1 SGHTA, CDR2 FQGNSA. With 6 bases removed from V and 9 bases from J, the gap between germline ends came to 18 bases. A word on this clone: No antigen is known for it.

This clonotype was obtained from a female donor in good health and CMV-seronegative. V usage is TRBV7-2 and J usage is TRBJ1-3; the D is unclear. Sequencing was carried out using PBMCs. The CDR3 DNA reads TGTGCCAGCAGGTTAAAGTTAGAGTCGCGCACCATATATTTT. Protein: CASRLKLESRTIYF.